These 30 T cell receptor beta chains originate from one sample sequenced in a study of a mutant IDH1 vaccine in newly diagnosed glioma. These receptors are not linked to any known antigen. Libraries were prepared by immunoSEQ multiplex PCR; TCRdb keeps only in-frame clonotypes and omits some of them. Counted here are nearly 55,000 clones, 81% occurring once; the ten biggest clones make up 3% to 4%. Time point meaning: week 5, during vaccination. In the vaccine, a single dose held 300 ug of the mutant IDH1 20-mer peptide, along with topical imiquimod. The material was PBMCs, obtained from a glioma patient whose treatment included an IDH1 peptide vaccine. The receptor set was obtained from a man aged 25 to 45 with glioma.

The rearrangement links TRBV6-5 to TRBJ2-2; TRBD1 might be the D (5 bases). The germline V gene encodes CDR1 MNHEY and CDR2 SVGAGI. CDR3 length equals 16 residues. With 0 bases removed from V and 1 base from J, the gap between germline ends came to 9 bases. The CDR3 DNA follows: TGTGCCAGCAGTTACTCGGGTCAGGGGAACACCGGGGAGCTGTTTTTT. Translation: CASSYSGQGNTGELFF.

This clone has just a few counts. The rearrangement uses TRBV7-6 and TRBJ2-7, with D maybe TRBD2 (5 bases). Trimming removed 4 bases from V and 7 bases from J, with 8 bases in between. The CDR3 is made up of 11 amino acids. In germline, CDR1 is SGHVS, CDR2 FNYEAQ. The CDR3 DNA sequence: TGTGCCAGCAGCTCCCGAGGGGAGCAGTACTTC. Its protein product is CASSSRGEQYF.

The CDR3 DNA follows: TGTGCCAGCTCACCCCTCGGACAGGGTGGTACGCAGTATTTT. Protein: CASSPLGQGGTQYF. The rearrangement joins TRBV18 to TRBJ2-3; the match to TRBD1 covers 8 bases. The V segment lost 3 bases and the J segment 8 bases; nucleotides outside the gene matches: 7. The CDR3 covers 14 residues. The V gene's germline CDR1 is KGHSH and CDR2 LQKENI.

The chain uses TRBV14 and TRBJ1-3; D not certain. The CDR3 spans 15 residues. V lost 5 bases and J lost 3, with 14 bases in between. Germline loops: CDR1 SGHDN, CDR2 FVKESK. CDR3 sequence reads: CASSAMSGNGNTIYF. The CDR3 region has the DNA TGTGCCAGCAGCGCCATGTCGGGAAATGGAAACACCATATATTTT.

The rearrangement uses TRBV18 and TRBJ1-2, with D possibly TRBD1 on 5 matching bases. V was cut by 3 bases and J by 0 bases, with 38 bases left in between. Germline CDR1 reads KGHSH; CDR2 reads LQKENI. The CDR3 spans 24 residues. The CDR3 nucleotides are TGTGCCAGCTCACCTACTTCTCGCGTCCCGACAGAAAAACGTAGAAACCTCCCTAACTATGGCTACACCTTC. Protein sequence: CASSPTSRVPTEKRRNLPNYGYTF.

This clone was found once. The chain joins TRBV7-8 to TRBJ1-5; no firm D call. The germline V and J ends were trimmed by 1 base and 7 bases, with 11 bases remaining between them. CDR1 and CDR2 (germline): SGHVS, FQNEAQ. CDR3 size: 14 residues. CDR3 coding DNA: TGTGCCAGCAGCTTAGAACACAGAGGCCAGCCCCAGCATTTT. It encodes CASSLEHRGQPQHF.

V gene TRBV15 combines with J gene TRBJ2-7; D possibly corresponds to TRBD2 (7 bases). Germline loops: CDR1 LNHNV, CDR2 YYDKDF (reference sequence). This CDR3 is 13 amino acids long. This CDR3 reads CATSRDFLGGVVV. The CDR3 coding sequence is TGTGCCACCAGCAGAGATTTTTTAGGGGGGGTCGTTGTC.

The V call is TRBV11-1, the J call TRBJ2-7; maybe TRBD1 (5 bases). Germline CDR1 and CDR2: SGHAT and FQDESV (reference sequence). The CDR3 loop spans 12 amino acids. The CDR3 nucleotides are TGTGCTTCACAAGGGGCTGCCTACGAGCAGTACTTC. This translates into CASQGAAYEQYF.

This clone was observed a handful of times. The V gene is TRBV10-3, the J gene TRBJ1-1; TRBD1 might be the D (5 bases). CDR3 size: 13 residues. Germline CDR1 and CDR2: ENHRY and SYGVKD. The V and J ends lost 6 bases and 1 base respectively, with 9 bases between them. The CDR3 DNA reads as TGTGCCATCAGCCACACAGGGAACACTGAAGCTTTCTTT. It codes for CAISHTGNTEAFF.

This clone was seen a handful of times. The chain couples TRBV11-2 to TRBJ2-1; D perhaps matches TRBD1 (5 bases). Germline CDR1 SGHAT, CDR2 FQNNGV. V shed 3 bases and J shed 5 bases, with 5 bases lying between them. The CDR3 is 12 amino acids. CDR3 nucleotides: TGTGCCAGCAGCTTGACAGACAATGAGCAGTTCTTC. Its protein product is CASSLTDNEQFF.

The chain carries TRBV10-3 and TRBJ1-5; 8 bases are shared with TRBD1. The CDR3 length is 19 residues. Trimming removed 0 bases from V and 1 base from J; junction bases left unmatched: 11. Per the germline V gene, CDR1 is ENHRY and CDR2 is SYGVKD. The chain's CDR3 is CAISESPGGVLHSNQPQHF. The CDR3 DNA reads TGTGCCATCAGTGAGTCTCCAGGGGGCGTTTTGCACAGCAATCAGCCCCAGCATTTT.

V usage is TRBV4-1 and J usage is TRBJ1-1, with a weak D call TRBD1 (6 bases). V lost 4 bases, J lost 2 bases, and 11 bases lay in between. This CDR3 region has 14 residues. Germline V gene sequence: CDR1 MGHRA, CDR2 YSYEKL. The DNA of the CDR3 is TGCGCCAGCAGCCCGGCAGGGGACAACACTGAAGCTTTCTTT. It codes for CASSPAGDNTEAFF.

The chain links TRBV10-3 to TRBJ1-5, with 9 nucleotides matching TRBD1. J lost 5 bases, V lost 9 bases, and 5 bases had no gene match. Germline V gene lookup returns CDR1 ENHRY and CDR2 SYGVKD. CDR3 length equals 13 residues. CDR3 nucleotides: TGTGCCATGGGAAGGGACAGGGATCAGCCCCAGCATTTT. Its translation: CAMGRDRDQPQHF.

A few counts support this clone. V usage is TRBV6-5 and J usage is TRBJ2-2; TRBD2 matches at 9 bases. The V and J ends lost 0 bases and 1 base, in that order; junction bases with no gene match: 0. Germline lookup yields CDR1 MNHEY and CDR2 SVGAGI. There are 16 residues in the CDR3. The CDR3 sequence is CASSYSSGGNTGELFF. CDR3 in DNA: TGTGCCAGCAGTTACTCTAGCGGGGGGAACACCGGGGAGCTGTTTTTT.

J is TRBJ2-1 and V is TRBV13; perhaps TRBD2 as D (6 bases). CDR3 length equals 15 residues. Trimming took 8 bases from V and 8 from J, leaving 22 bases between them. Germline assignment: CDR1 PRHDT and CDR2 FYEKMQ (reference sequence). The CDR3 region has the DNA TGTGCCAGCTGGGCTTACGGGACTGCAGCGGATGAGCAGTTCTTC. Protein sequence: CASWAYGTAADEQFF.

Regarding this clone: At one end, the junction sequence differs from germline, possibly due to a read error. The rearrangement uses TRBV15 and TRBJ1-2; unclear D gene. The length of the CDR3 is 15 residues. Germline V lookup: CDR1 LNHNV, CDR2 YYDKDF (reference sequence). The CDR3 DNA reads TGTGCCACCAGCCGAGAGTGGTTACCCTTTAGAGGCTACACCTTC. Its protein is CATSREWLPFRGYTF.

This chain's CDR3 is CASSLRQGVAETQYF. Written as DNA, the CDR3 is TGCGCCAGCAGCCTCAGACAGGGTGTCGCGGAGACCCAGTACTTC. The chain combines TRBV4-1 with TRBJ2-5; TRBD1 matches 7 bases. Germline V gives CDR1 MGHRA, CDR2 YSYEKL. The CDR3 has 15 amino acids. V lost 4 bases and J lost 5; bases outside the gene matches: 10.

The V call is TRBV27, the J call TRBJ2-2; D is ambiguous. Trimming cost V 6 bases and J 1 base, with 3 bases left between them. The CDR3 covers 12 residues. CDR1 and CDR2 (germline): MNHEY, SMNVEV (reference sequence). The CDR3 DNA reads TGTGCCAGCAGACAGAACACCGGGGAGCTGTTTTTT. Translated: CASRQNTGELFF.

The gene calls are TRBV18 and TRBJ1-5; 10 bases are shared with TRBD1. CDR1 KGHSH and CDR2 LQKENI come from the germline V gene. V was clipped by 3 bases and J by 2 bases; unmatched bases: 4. The CDR3 consists of 16 residues. The CDR3, as DNA: TGTGCCAGCTCACCCGGGACAGGGGATCGCAATCAGCCCCAGCATTTT. Translated, it gives CASSPGTGDRNQPQHF.

V usage is TRBV6-6 and J usage is TRBJ2-5, with D perhaps matching TRBD2 (6 bases). The CDR3 contains 14 residues. V was shortened by 4 bases and J by 3 bases, with 12 bases between the two germline ends. In germline, CDR1 is MNHNY, CDR2 SVGAGI (reference sequence). Here the CDR3 reads CASSFGGVKETQYF. Here the CDR3 DNA reads TGTGCCAGCAGTTTCGGAGGGGTAAAAGAGACCCAGTACTTC.

The chain combines TRBV2 with TRBJ1-5; D is possibly TRBD1 (5 bases). Germline assignment: CDR1 SNHLY and CDR2 FYNNEI. This CDR3 has 12 residues. In DNA form, the CDR3 reads TGTGCGACACGGGACAGCAATCAGCCCCAGCATTTT. Translated: CATRDSNQPQHF.

This clone was observed once. The rearrangement uses TRBV25-1 and TRBJ1-2; 8 nucleotides line up with TRBD1. V was clipped by 7 bases and J by 8 bases; unmatched bases: 15. Germline CDR1 and CDR2: MGHDK and SYGVNS. The CDR3 has 15 residues. Here the CDR3 reads CASTQDRDGRGGYTF. CDR3 bases: TGTGCCAGCACCCAGGACAGGGATGGCCGTGGGGGCTACACCTTC.

The genes are TRBV27 and TRBJ1-2; a possible D gene is TRBD1 (5 bases). The germline CDR1 and CDR2 sequences are MNHEY and SMNVEV (reference sequence). V was shortened by 2 bases and J by 2 bases, with 6 bases between the two germline ends. CDR3 length: 13 amino acids. Here the CDR3 reads CASSLEGNYGYTF. CDR3 DNA sequence: TGTGCCAGCAGTTTAGAGGGGAACTATGGCTACACCTTC.

The genes are TRBV5-8 and TRBJ1-5; TRBD1 matches 9 bases. Germline V gene data show CDR1 as SGHTS and CDR2 as YDEGEE. Unmatched junction bases numbered 14, after V lost 4 bases and J lost 0 bases. This CDR3 has 19 amino acids. The CDR3 region is CASSRIQGAGIYSNQPQHF. The CDR3 DNA follows: TGTGCCAGCAGCCGAATACAGGGGGCGGGCATTTATAGCAATCAGCCCCAGCATTTT.

The chain combines TRBV7-2 with TRBJ1-4, with D perhaps matching TRBD1 (5 bases). V lost 5 bases to trimming and J lost 8 bases, with 15 bases between them. Germline CDR1 SGHTA, CDR2 FQGNSA. The CDR3 is made up of 14 amino acids. The CDR3 DNA reads as TGTGCCAGCAGCACGAGAAAGACAGAAGAAAAACTGTTTTTT. This codes for CASSTRKTEEKLFF.

The V gene is TRBV29-1, the J gene TRBJ1-5; the match to TRBD1 covers 7 bases. The CDR3 is made up of 13 amino acids. V gave up 8 bases and J gave up 3 bases; unmatched junction bases: 7. Germline V CDR1 and CDR2: SQVTM, ANQGSEA. CDR3 loop: CSIRTGLNQPQHF. The DNA of the CDR3 is TGCAGCATACGGACAGGCCTCAATCAGCCCCAGCATTTT.

The chain has TRBV27 and TRBJ1-2; tentative D call: TRBD1 (6 bases). Trimming cost V 5 bases and J 8 bases, with 18 bases left between them. The CDR3 length is 14 residues. Germline values: CDR1 MNHEY, CDR2 SMNVEV (reference sequence). The CDR3 nucleotides are TGTGCCAGCAGTCCCTGGGGGCGCCCTAGGGGCTACACCTTC. This sequence encodes CASSPWGRPRGYTF.

J is TRBJ2-2 and V is TRBV6-5; D tentatively fits TRBD1 or TRBD2 (5 bases each). V dropped 6 bases and J dropped 4 bases, with 15 bases sitting between them. This CDR3 is 15 amino acids long. Germline CDR1 MNHEY, CDR2 SVGAGI. This CDR3 reads CASSPATAVTGELFF. In DNA, the CDR3 is TGTGCCAGCAGCCCCGCGACAGCGGTCACCGGGGAGCTGTTTTTT.

The CDR3 sequence: CASSMGLSEGRQYF. The CDR3 DNA reads as TGTGCCAGTAGTATGGGGCTCTCGGAGGGAAGACAGTATTTT. The chain has TRBV19 and TRBJ2-3, with D tentatively TRBD2 (6 bases). CDR1 is LNHDA and CDR2 is SQIVND in the germline V gene (reference sequence). Trimming pared 3 bases from V and 12 bases from J, leaving 19 bases between. The CDR3 is made up of 14 amino acids.

The chain is built from TRBV4-2 and TRBJ2-3; 8 bases are a match to TRBD2. The germline V gene has CDR1 LGHNA and CDR2 YNFKEQ. CDR3 length: 17 amino acids. With 0 bases clipped from V and 3 bases from J, the junction kept 8 bases outside the gene matches. The CDR3 sequence: CASSQDVAGGVTDTQYF. The CDR3 DNA reads as TGTGCCAGCAGCCAAGATGTTGCGGGGGGCGTTACAGATACGCAGTATTTT.